This T cell receptor (beta chain) was recovered during a study of PD-1 blockade in classical Hodgkin lymphoma. For the study at large: With a 2-week interval, patients received intravenous nivolumab at 3 mg/kg. Study-level results: By C4D1 there was a significant rise in CD4+ TCR diversity but not in CD8+ TCR diversity. Differences between repertoires have undefined causes, possibly disease activity or prior therapy.

Every patient relapsed after autologous stem cell transplantation, and brentuximab vedotin exposure varied. Germline V lookup: CDR1 MNHEY, CDR2 SMNVEV (reference sequence). Unmatched junction bases numbered 6, after V lost 5 bases and J lost 10 bases. This CDR3 has 13 residues. The table came from immunoSEQ multiplex PCR; TCRdb's copy has only in-frame clones and leaves some out. The sample yields 35,000 to 55,000 clones, approximately 70% seen once. This clone occurred a few times. Its antigen remains unknown. This TCR was sampled from a human donor with classical Hodgkin lymphoma. The source material was peripheral blood mononuclear cells (PBMCs), sampled before the second cycle of nivolumab. This chain links TRBV27 with TRBJ2-1; the match to TRBD1 covers 9 bases. In nucleotides, the CDR3 is TGTGCCAGCAGTCCGGACAGGGGCGAGGAGCAGTTCTTC. Translating it yields CASSPDRGEEQFF.